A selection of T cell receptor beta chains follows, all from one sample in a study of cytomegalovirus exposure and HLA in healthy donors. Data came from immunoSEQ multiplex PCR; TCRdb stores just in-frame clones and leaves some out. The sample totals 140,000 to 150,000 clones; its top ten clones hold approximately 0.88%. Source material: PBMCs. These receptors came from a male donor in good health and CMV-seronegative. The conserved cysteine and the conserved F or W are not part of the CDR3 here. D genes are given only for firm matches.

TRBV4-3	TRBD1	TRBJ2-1	ASSQGYGTGGGEQF
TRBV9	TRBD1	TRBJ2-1	ASSVAPTDRGRTIGNNEQF
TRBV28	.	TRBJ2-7	ASSESDREYEQY
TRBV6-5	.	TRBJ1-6	ASSMDFYNSPLH
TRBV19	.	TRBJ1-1	AIRQLGGTEAF
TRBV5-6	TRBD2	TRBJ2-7	ASSLGAGESYEQY
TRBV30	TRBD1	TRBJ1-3	AWGQGSGNTIY
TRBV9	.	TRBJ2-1	ASSVVSSDNEQF
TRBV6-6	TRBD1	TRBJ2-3	ASRLTGITDTQY
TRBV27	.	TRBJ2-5	ASSFSGGRETQY
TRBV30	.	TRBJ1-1	AWSPGSDTEAF
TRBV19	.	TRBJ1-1	ASSPQMNTEAF
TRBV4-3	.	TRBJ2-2	ASSQEGGIGGELF
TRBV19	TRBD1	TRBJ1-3	AVEPTGTASGNTIY